Below, 10 T cell receptor beta chains from the same sample are listed, as sequenced in a study of blood T cell repertoires in COVID-19. Method: immunoSEQ multiplex PCR; TCRdb's copy keeps in-frame clones and lacks some. The sample has 280,000 or so clones; less than 90% are singletons. The sequenced sample consisted of peripheral blood. The receptors come from a human donor in a cohort sampled during active COVID-19.

V gene TRBV6-1 combines with J gene TRBJ2-3, with TRBD2 matching 9 bases. This CDR3 is built from 16 residues. Germline CDR1 reads MNHNS; CDR2 reads SASEGT. Losses at the gene ends were 4 bases for V and 2 bases for J; bases not matched to a gene: 7. The CDR3 bases are TGTGCCAGCAGTGCCCGACGACTAGCGGACACAGATACGCAGTATTTT. This gives the protein CASSARRLADTDTQYF.

The chain joins TRBV28 to TRBJ2-1, with D unresolved. CDR1 MDHEN and CDR2 SYDVKM come from the germline V gene. There are 14 residues in the CDR3. The V end was cut by 3 bases, the J end by 6 bases, with 12 bases between. The CDR3 reads CASSLIQNLNEQFF. CDR3 nucleotide sequence: TGTGCCAGCAGTTTGATACAAAACCTCAATGAGCAGTTCTTC.

This clone came up once. The V and J genes are TRBV5-1 and TRBJ1-4; a weak D match, TRBD1 (6 bases). Germline CDR1 SGHRS, CDR2 YFSETQ. The CDR3 is 15 residues long. The V end was cut by 1 base, the J end by 8 bases, with 15 bases between. The CDR3 sequence is CASSLQTGVGEKLFF. The CDR3 DNA sequence: TGCGCCAGCAGCTTGCAGACAGGAGTGGGAGAAAAACTGTTTTTT.

Comments on this clone: Its ends do not fully match the called genes, so a read error is possible. The V gene is TRBV7-7, the J gene TRBJ1-4; TRBD1 is a possible D gene (5 bases). The CDR3 loop spans 15 amino acids. The germline CDR1 and CDR2 sequences are SSHAT and FNYEAQ (reference sequence). CDR3 in amino acids: CASSKGAGWDEKLFF. CDR3 DNA sequence: TGTGCTAGCAGTAAAGGGGCAGGCTGGGATGAAAAACTGTTTTTT.

This chain uses TRBV5-1 with TRBJ2-5, with TRBD2 matching 16 bases. V gave up 3 bases and J gave up 5 bases; unmatched junction bases: 10. Looked up from germline, CDR1 is SGHRS and CDR2 is YFSETQ. The CDR3 is 18 amino acids. In DNA, the CDR3 is TGCGCCAGCAGCTCAGCGGGACTAGCGGGAGGGCCGGTGGAGACCCAGTACTTC. This encodes CASSSAGLAGGPVETQYF.

The chain couples TRBV27 to TRBJ2-5, with 10 bases fitting TRBD2. The germline V gene has CDR1 MNHEY and CDR2 SMNVEV (reference sequence). The junction had 19 bases not matched to a gene; V was cut back by 4 bases and J by 5 bases. The CDR3 consists of 19 residues. This CDR3 is CASSSRPPRLAGEEETQYF. The CDR3 coding sequence is TGTGCCAGCAGTTCTCGTCCACCGAGGCTAGCGGGAGAGGAGGAGACCCAGTACTTC.

This rearrangement joins TRBV6-1 to TRBJ2-7; a weak D match, TRBD1 (6 bases). In germline, CDR1 is MNHNS, CDR2 SASEGT. The V gene lost 2 bases and the J gene lost 3 bases, with 8 bases spanning the gap. This CDR3 has 13 amino acids. In nucleotides, the CDR3 is TGTGCCAGCAGTGAACAGGGGCTCTACGAGCAGTACTTC. It encodes CASSEQGLYEQYF.

The chain couples TRBV2 to TRBJ2-7, with D hard to call. The CDR3 spans 13 residues. Germline CDR1 SNHLY, CDR2 FYNNEI. Trimming took 8 bases from V and 0 from J, leaving 11 bases between them. The CDR3 DNA is TGTGCCAGCCTAGGCGCCAGCTCCTACGAGCAGTACTTC. Encoded protein: CASLGASSYEQYF. Looking up the rest from reference TRBV2 and TRBJ2-7 gives the full variable domain: EPEVTQTPSHQVTQMGQEVILRCVPISNHLYFYWYRQILGQKVEFLVSFYNNEISEKSEIFDDQFSVERPDGSNFTLKIRSTKLEDSAMYFCASLGASSYEQYFGPGTRLTVT.

The chain employs TRBV5-6 and TRBJ2-2; maybe TRBD1 (6 bases). Germline V gene sequence: CDR1 SGHDT, CDR2 YYEEEE. The CDR3 contains 15 residues. Trimming left V 2 bases short and J 5 bases short, with 13 bases between. CDR3 amino acids: CASSLQGLGTGELFF. CDR3 bases: TGTGCCAGCAGCTTACAGGGCCTTGGGACCGGGGAGCTGTTTTTT. Full variable domain (remainder filled in from reference TRBV5-6 and TRBJ2-2): DAGVTQSPTHLIKTRGQQVTLRCSPKSGHDTVSWYQQALGQGPQFIFQYYEEEERQRGNFPDRFSGHQFPNYSSELNVNALLLGDSALYLCASSLQGLGTGELFFGEGSRLTVL.

This clone was seen a few times. The chain links TRBV9 to TRBJ1-1, with D possibly being TRBD1 (5 bases). This CDR3 spans 13 amino acids. CDR1 SGDLS and CDR2 YYNGEE come from the germline V gene. V lost 4 bases and J lost 4, with 11 bases in between. This chain's CDR3 is CASSNRQTTEAFF. CDR3 sequence (DNA): TGTGCCAGCAGCAACCGACAGACCACTGAAGCTTTCTTT. The complete variable domain, with remaining parts taken from reference TRBV9 and TRBJ1-1, reads DSGVTQTPKHLITATGQRVTLRCSPRSGDLSVYWYQQSLDQGLQFLIQYYNGEERAKGNILERFSAQQFPDLHSELNLSSLELGDSALYFCASSNRQTTEAFFGQGTRLTVV.